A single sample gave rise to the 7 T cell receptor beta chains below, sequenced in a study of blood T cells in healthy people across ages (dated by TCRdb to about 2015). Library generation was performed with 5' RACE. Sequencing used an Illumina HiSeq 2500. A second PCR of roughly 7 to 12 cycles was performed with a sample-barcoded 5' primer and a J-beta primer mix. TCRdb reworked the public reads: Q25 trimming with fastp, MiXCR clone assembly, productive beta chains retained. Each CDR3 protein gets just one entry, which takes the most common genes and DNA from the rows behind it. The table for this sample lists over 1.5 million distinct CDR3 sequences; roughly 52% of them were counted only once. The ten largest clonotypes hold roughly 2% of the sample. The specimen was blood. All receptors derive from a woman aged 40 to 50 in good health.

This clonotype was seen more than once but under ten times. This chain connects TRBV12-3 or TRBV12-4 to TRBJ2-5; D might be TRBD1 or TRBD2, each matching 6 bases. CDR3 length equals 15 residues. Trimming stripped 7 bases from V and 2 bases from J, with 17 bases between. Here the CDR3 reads CASKGGGLGQETQYF. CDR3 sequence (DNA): TGTGCCAGCAAGGGGGGTGGCCTGGGACAAGAGACCCAGTACTTC.

CDR3 sequence reads: CASSYSIDRTETQYF. DNA of the CDR3: TGTGCCAGCAGTTACTCGATCGACAGAACAGAGACCCAGTACTTC. This chain uses TRBV6-2 or TRBV6-3 with TRBJ2-5; D perhaps matches TRBD1 (5 bases). Germline CDR1 MNHEY, CDR2 SVGEGT. Deletions cut 0 bases from V and 4 bases from J, with 12 bases between. The CDR3 is 15 residues long.

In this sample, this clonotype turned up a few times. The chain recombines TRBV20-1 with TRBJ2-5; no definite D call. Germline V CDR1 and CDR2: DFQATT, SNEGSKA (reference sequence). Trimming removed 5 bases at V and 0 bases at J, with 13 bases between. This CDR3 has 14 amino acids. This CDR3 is CSAPPGQDQETQYF. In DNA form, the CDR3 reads TGCAGTGCTCCCCCGGGCCAGGACCAAGAGACCCAGTACTTC.

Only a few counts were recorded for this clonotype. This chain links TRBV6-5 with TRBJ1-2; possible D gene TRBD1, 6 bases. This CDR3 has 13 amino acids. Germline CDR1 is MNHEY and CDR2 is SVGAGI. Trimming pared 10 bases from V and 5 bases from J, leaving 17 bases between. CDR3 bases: TGTGCCACCCGACAAAGGACAGTTTATGGCTACACCTTC. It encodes CATRQRTVYGYTF.

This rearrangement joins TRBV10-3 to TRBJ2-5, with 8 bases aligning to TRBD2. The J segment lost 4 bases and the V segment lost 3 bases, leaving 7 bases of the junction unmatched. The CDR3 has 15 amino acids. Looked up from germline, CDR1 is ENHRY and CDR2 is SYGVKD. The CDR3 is CAISDIAGHRETQYF. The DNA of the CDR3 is TGTGCCATCAGTGACATAGCGGGGCACCGAGAGACCCAGTACTTC.

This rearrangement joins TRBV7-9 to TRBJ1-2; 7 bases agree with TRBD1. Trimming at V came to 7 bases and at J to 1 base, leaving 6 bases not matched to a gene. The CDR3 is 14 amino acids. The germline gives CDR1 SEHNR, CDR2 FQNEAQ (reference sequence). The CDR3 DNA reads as TGTGCCAGCAACGGACAGGTGGTTAACTATGGCTACACCTTC. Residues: CASNGQVVNYGYTF.

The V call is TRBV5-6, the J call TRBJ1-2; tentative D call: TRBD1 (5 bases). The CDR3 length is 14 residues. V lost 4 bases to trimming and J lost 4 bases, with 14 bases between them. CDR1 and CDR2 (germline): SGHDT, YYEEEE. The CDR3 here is CASSTPPGGYGYTF. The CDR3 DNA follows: TGTGCCAGCAGCACACCTCCGGGGGGCTATGGCTACACCTTC.